This T cell receptor (beta chain) was sequenced during a study of T cell responses to AZD1222 COVID-19 vaccine. Study findings and constraints: Reports indicate that nearly half of spike-specific TCRs are directed at unmutated variant regions. White British donors predominated, females outnumbered males, and clonal diversity was possibly underestimated. It was only a handful of AZD1222 recipients who were seropositive at baseline. An increase in Spike-specific TCR breadth and depth was observed after two AZD1222 doses.

A word on this clone: Its antigen is unknown.

The germline V gene encodes CDR1 SGHNT and CDR2 YYREEE (reference sequence). The CDR3 has 14 amino acids. V lost 2 bases, J lost 2 bases, and 11 bases lay in between. The table came from immunoSEQ multiplex PCR; TCRdb's copy has only in-frame clones and leaves some out. The table has approximately 70,000 clones, 75% to 90% seen once. This sample comprised peripheral blood, obtained 28 days after the second AZD1222 dose. V usage is TRBV5-4 and J usage is TRBJ2-7; weak D call: TRBD2 (5 bases). The receptor's source is an adult who received the AZD1222 COVID-19 vaccine. The CDR3, as DNA: TGTGCCAGCAGCTTTTTAGCGAACCCCTACGAGCAGTACTTC. This codes for CASSFLANPYEQYF.